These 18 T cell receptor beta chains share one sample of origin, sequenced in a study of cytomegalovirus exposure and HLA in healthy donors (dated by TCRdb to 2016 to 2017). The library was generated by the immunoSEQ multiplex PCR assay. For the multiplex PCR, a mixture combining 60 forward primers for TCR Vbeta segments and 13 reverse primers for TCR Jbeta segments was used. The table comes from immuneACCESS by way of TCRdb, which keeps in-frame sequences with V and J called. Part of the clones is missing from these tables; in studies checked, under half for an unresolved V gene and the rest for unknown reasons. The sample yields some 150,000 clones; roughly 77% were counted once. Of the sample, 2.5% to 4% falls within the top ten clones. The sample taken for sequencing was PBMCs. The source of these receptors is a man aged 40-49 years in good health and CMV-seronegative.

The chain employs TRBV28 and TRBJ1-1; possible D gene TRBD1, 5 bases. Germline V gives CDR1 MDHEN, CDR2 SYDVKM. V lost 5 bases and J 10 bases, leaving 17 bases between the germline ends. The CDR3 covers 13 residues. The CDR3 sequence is CASSPDLQGRAFF. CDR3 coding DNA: TGTGCCAGCAGTCCGGACCTTCAGGGTAGAGCTTTCTTT.

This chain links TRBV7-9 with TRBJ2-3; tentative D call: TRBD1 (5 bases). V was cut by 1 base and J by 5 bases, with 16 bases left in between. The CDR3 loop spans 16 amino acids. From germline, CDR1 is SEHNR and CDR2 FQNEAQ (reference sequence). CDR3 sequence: CASSLVGRVDGDTQYF. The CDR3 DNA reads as TGTGCCAGCAGCTTAGTAGGCAGGGTGGATGGAGATACGCAGTATTTT.

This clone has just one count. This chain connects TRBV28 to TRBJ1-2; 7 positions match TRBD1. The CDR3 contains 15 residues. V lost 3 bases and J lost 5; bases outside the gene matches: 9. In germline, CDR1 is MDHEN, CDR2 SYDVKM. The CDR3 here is CASSFMNRGLYGYTF. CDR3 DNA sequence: TGTGCCAGCAGTTTTATGAACAGGGGTTTATATGGCTACACCTTC.

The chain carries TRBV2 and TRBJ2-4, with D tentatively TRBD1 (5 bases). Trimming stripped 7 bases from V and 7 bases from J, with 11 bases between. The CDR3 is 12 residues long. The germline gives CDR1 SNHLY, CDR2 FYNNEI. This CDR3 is CASIEGVNIQYF. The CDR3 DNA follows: TGTGCCAGCATCGAAGGGGTGAACATTCAGTACTTC.

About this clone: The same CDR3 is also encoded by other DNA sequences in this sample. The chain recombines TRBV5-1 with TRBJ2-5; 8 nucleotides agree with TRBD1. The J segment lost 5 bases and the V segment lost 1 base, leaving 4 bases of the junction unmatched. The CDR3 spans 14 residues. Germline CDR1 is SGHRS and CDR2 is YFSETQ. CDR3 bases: TGCGCCAGCAGCTTGACAGGGGGAAGGGAGACCCAGTACTTC. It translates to CASSLTGGRETQYF.

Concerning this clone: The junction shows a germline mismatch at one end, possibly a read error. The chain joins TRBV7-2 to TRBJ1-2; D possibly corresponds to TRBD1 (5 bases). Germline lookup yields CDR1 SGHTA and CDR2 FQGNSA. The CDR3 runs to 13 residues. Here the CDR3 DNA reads TGTGCCAGCAGCTTAGGGGGCCCGTATGTCTACACCTTC. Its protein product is CASSLGGPYVYTF.

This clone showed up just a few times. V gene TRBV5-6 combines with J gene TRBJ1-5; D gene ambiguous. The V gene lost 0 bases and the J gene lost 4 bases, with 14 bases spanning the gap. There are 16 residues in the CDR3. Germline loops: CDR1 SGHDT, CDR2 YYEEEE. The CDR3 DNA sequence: TGTGCCAGCAGCTTGGGTCCGGGCGGGCGGAATCAGCCCCAGCATTTT. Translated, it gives CASSLGPGGRNQPQHF.

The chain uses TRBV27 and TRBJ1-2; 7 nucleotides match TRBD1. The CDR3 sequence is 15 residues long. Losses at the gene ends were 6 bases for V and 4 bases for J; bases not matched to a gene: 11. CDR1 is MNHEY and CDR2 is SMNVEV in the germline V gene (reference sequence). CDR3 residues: CASSTGEPPFYGYTF. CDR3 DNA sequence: TGTGCCAGCAGCACAGGGGAACCTCCCTTCTATGGCTACACCTTC.

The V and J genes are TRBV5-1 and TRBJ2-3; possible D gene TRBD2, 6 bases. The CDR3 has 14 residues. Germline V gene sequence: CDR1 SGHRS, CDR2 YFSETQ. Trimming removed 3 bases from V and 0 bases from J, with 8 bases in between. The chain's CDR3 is CASSYRGSTDTQYF. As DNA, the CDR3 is TGCGCCAGCAGCTATCGGGGGAGCACAGATACGCAGTATTTT. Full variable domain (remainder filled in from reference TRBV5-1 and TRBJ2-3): KAGVTQTPRYLIKTRGQQVTLSCSPISGHRSVSWYQQTPGQGLQFLFEYFSETQRNKGNFPGRFSGRQFSNSRSEMNVSTLELGDSALYLCASSYRGSTDTQYFGPGTRLTVL.

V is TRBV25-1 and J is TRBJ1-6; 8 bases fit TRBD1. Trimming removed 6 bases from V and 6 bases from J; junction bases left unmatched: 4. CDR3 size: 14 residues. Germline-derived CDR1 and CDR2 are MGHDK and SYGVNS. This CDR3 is CASRADRGNSPLHF. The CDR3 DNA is TGTGCCAGCAGGGCTGACAGGGGTAATTCACCCCTCCACTTT.

CDR3 DNA sequence: TGTGCCAGCACCCAGGGCTCCTACAATGAGCAGTTCTTC. Translating gives CASTQGSYNEQFF. This chain uses TRBV6-6 with TRBJ2-1, with a possible D match to TRBD1 (5 bases). The CDR3 is made up of 13 amino acids. V lost 7 bases and J 0 bases, leaving 7 bases between the germline ends. CDR1 and CDR2 from the germline V gene are MNHNY and SVGAGI (reference sequence).

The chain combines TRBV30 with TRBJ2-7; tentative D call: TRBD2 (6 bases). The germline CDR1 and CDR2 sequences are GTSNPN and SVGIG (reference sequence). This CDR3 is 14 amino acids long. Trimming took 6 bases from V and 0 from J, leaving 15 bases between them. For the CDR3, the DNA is TGTGCCTGTGGATGGGGGGAAAGCTCCTACGAGCAGTACTTC. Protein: CACGWGESSYEQYF.

CDR3 coding DNA: TGCAGCGTTGGAGGACTAGCGGGGGCGAGCACAGATACGCAGTATTTT. This sequence encodes CSVGGLAGASTDTQYF. The genes are TRBV29-1 and TRBJ2-3, with 13 bases identical to TRBD2. Per germline, CDR1 SQVTM and CDR2 ANQGSEA. The CDR3 loop spans 16 amino acids. V shed 4 bases, J shed 0 bases, and the junction held 4 bases outside the gene matches.

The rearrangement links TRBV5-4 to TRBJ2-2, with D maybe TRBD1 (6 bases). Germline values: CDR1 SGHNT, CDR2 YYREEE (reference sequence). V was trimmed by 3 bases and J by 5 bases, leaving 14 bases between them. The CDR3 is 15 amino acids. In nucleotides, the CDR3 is TGTGCCAGCAGCTCCAACAGGGAAGGGACCGGGGAGCTGTTTTTT. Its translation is CASSSNREGTGELFF.

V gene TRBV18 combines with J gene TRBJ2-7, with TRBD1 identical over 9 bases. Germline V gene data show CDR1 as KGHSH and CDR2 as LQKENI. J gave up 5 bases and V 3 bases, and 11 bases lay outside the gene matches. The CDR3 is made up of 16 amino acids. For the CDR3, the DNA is TGTGCCAGCTCACCGCCGACAGGGGGATCGTGGAACGAGCAGTACTTC. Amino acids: CASSPPTGGSWNEQYF.

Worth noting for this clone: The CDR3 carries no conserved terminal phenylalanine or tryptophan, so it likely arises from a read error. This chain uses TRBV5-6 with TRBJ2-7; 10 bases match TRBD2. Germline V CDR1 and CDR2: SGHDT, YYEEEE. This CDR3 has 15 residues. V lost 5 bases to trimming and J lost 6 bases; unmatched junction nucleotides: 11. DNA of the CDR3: TGTGCCAGCAGGCAGGGGACTAGCGATTTCCTCGAGCAGTACCTC. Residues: CASRQGTSDFLEQYL.

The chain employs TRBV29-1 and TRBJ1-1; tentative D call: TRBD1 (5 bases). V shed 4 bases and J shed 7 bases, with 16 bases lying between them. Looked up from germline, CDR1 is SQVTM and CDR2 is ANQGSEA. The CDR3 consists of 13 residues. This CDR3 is CSVGGGWYGEAFF. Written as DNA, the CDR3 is TGCAGCGTTGGGGGGGGGTGGTACGGTGAAGCTTTCTTT.

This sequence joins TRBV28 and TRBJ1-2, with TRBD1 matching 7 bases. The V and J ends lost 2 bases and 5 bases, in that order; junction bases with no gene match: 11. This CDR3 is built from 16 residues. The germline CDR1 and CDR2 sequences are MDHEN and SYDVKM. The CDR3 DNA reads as TGTGCCAGCAGTTTAACGTCCGACAGGGTTAGGTATGGCTACACCTTC. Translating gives CASSLTSDRVRYGYTF.